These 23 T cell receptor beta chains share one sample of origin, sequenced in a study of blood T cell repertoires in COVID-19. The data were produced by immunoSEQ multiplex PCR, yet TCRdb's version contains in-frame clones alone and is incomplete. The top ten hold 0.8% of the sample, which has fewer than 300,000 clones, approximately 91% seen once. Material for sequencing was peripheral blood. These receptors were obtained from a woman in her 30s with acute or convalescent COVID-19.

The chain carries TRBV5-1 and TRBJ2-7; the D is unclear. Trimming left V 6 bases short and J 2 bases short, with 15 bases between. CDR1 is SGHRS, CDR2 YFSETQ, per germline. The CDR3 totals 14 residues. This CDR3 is CASTPESWAYEQYF. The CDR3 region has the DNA TGCGCCAGCACCCCGGAGAGCTGGGCCTACGAGCAGTACTTC. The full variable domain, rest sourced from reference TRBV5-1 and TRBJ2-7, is KAGVTQTPRYLIKTRGQQVTLSCSPISGHRSVSWYQQTPGQGLQFLFEYFSETQRNKGNFPGRFSGRQFSNSRSEMNVSTLELGDSALYLCASTPESWAYEQYFGPGTRLTVT.

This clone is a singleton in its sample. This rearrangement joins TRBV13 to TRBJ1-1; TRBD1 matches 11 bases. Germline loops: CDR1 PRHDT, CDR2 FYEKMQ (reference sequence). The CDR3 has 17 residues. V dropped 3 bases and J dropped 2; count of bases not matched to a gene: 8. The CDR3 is CASSFYRDRGSNTEAFF. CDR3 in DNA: TGTGCCAGCAGCTTCTACCGGGACAGGGGGTCCAACACTGAAGCTTTCTTT.

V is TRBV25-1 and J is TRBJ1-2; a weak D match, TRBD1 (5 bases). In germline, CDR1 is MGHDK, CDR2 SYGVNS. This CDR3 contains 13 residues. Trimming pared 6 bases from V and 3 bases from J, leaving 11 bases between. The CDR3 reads CASRQGADYGYTF. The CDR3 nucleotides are TGTGCCAGCAGGCAAGGGGCGGACTATGGCTACACCTTC.

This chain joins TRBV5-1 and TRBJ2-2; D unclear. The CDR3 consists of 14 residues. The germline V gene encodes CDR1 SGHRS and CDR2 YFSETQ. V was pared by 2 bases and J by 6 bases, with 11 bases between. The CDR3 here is CASSFAKQAGELFF. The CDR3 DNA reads TGCGCCAGCAGCTTCGCCAAGCAGGCCGGGGAGCTGTTTTTT.

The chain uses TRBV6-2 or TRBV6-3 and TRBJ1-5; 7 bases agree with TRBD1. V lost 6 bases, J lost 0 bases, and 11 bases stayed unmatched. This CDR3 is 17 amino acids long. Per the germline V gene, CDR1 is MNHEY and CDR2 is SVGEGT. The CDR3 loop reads CASSLPVDRRSNQPQHF. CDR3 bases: TGTGCCAGCAGCCTCCCCGTGGACAGGCGTAGCAATCAGCCCCAGCATTTT.

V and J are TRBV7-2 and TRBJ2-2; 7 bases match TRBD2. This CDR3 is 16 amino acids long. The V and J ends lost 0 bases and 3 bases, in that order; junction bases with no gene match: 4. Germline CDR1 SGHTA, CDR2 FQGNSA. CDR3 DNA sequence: TGTGCCAGCAGCTTAGCGGGGAGGGTATACACCGGGGAGCTGTTTTTT. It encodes CASSLAGRVYTGELFF.

The CDR3 DNA is TGTGCCTGGAGTACAGGGACTAGCGGGAGCTACGAGCAGTACTTC. Translating it yields CAWSTGTSGSYEQYF. The chain combines TRBV30 with TRBJ2-7, with 14 bases matching TRBD2. Unmatched junction bases numbered 3, after V lost 2 bases and J lost 3 bases. CDR1 GTSNPN and CDR2 SVGIG come from the germline V gene (reference sequence). The CDR3 has 15 amino acids.

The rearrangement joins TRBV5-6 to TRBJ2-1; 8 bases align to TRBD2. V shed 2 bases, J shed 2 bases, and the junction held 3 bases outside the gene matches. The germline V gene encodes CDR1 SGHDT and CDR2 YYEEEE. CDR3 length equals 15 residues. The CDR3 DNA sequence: TGTGCCAGCAGCTTACTAGCGGAACCCTACAATGAGCAGTTCTTC. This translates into CASSLLAEPYNEQFF.

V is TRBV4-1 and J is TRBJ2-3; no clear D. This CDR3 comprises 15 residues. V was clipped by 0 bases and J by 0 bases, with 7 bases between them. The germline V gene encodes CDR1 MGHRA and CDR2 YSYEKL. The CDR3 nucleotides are TGCGCCAGCAGCCAAGATCAGAGGAGCACAGATACGCAGTATTTT. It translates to CASSQDQRSTDTQYF.

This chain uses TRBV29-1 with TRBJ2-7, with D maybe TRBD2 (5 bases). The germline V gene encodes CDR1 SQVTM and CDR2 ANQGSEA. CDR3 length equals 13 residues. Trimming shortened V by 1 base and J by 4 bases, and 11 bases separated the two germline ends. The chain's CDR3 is CSVEGGPLYEQYF. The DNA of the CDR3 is TGCAGCGTTGAAGGCGGGCCCCTTTACGAGCAGTACTTC.

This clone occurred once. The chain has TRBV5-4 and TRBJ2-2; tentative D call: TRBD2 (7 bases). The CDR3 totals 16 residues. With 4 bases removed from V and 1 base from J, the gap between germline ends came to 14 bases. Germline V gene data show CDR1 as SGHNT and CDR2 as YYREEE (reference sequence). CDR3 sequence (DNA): TGTGCCAGCAGCCCGAGGGGGGGAAAGAACACCGGGGAGCTGTTTTTT. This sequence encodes CASSPRGGKNTGELFF. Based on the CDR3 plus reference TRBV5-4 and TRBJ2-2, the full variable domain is ETGVTQSPTHLIKTRGQQVTLRCSSQSGHNTVSWYQQALGQGPQFIFQYYREEENGRGNFPPRFSGLQFPNYSSELNVNALELDDSALYLCASSPRGGKNTGELFFGEGSRLTVL.

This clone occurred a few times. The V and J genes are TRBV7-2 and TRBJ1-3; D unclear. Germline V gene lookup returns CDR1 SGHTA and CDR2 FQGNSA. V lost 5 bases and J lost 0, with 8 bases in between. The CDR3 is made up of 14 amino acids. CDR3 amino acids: CASSPWASGNTIYF. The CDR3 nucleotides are TGTGCCAGCAGCCCCTGGGCCTCTGGAAACACCATATATTTT.

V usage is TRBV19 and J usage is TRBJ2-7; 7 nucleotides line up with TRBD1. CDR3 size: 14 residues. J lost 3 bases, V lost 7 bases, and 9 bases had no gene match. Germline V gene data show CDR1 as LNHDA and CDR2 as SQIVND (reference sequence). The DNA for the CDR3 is TGTGCCAGTATGGCCCAGGACAGGCACTACGAGCAGTACTTC. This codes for CASMAQDRHYEQYF.

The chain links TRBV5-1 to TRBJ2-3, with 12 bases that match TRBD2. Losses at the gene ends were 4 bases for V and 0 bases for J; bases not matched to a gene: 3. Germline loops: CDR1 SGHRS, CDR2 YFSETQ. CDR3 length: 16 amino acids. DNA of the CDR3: TGCGCCAGCAGCGGGGGACTAGCGGGTAGCACAGATACGCAGTATTTT. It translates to CASSGGLAGSTDTQYF.

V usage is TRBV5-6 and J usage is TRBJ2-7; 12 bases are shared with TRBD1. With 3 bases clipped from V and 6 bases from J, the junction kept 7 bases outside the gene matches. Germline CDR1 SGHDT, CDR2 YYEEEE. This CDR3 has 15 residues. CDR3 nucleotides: TGTGCCAGCAGCTACCGTGGGACAGGGGGCCGCGAGCAGTACTTC. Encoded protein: CASSYRGTGGREQYF. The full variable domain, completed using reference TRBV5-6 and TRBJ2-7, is DAGVTQSPTHLIKTRGQQVTLRCSPKSGHDTVSWYQQALGQGPQFIFQYYEEEERQRGNFPDRFSGHQFPNYSSELNVNALLLGDSALYLCASSYRGTGGREQYFGPGTRLTVT.

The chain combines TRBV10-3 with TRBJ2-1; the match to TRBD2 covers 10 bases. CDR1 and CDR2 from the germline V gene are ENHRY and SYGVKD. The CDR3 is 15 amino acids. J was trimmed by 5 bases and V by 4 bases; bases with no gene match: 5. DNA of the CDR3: TGTGCCATCAGTGGGGGGACTAGCGTGAACAATGAGCAGTTCTTC. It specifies CAISGGTSVNNEQFF.

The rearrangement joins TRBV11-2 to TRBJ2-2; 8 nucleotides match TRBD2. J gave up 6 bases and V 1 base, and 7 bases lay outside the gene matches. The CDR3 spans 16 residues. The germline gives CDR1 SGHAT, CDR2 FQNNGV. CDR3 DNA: TGTGCCAGCAGCTTAGCTCTTAGCGGGAAGGCCGGGGAGCTGTTTTTT. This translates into CASSLALSGKAGELFF.

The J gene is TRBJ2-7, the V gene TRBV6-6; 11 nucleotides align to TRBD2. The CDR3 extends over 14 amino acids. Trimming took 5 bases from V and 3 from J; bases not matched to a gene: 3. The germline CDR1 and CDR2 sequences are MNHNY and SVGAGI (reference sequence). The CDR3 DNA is TGTGCCAGCAGTCCCGGACTAGCGGGCTACGAGCAGTACTTC. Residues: CASSPGLAGYEQYF.

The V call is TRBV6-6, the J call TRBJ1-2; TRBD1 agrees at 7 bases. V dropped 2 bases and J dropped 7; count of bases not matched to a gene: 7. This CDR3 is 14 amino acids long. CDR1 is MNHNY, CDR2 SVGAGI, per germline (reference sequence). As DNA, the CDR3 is TGTGCCAGCAGTTACCCCACAGGGGAAGGTGGCTACACCTTC. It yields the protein CASSYPTGEGGYTF.

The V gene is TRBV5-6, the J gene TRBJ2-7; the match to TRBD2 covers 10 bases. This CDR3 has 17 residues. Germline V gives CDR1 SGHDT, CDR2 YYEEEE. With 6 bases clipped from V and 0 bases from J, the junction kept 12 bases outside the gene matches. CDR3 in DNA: TGTGCCAGCACCGGCTTTCTAGCGGGAGAGAGCTCCTACGAGCAGTACTTC. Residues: CASTGFLAGESSYEQYF.

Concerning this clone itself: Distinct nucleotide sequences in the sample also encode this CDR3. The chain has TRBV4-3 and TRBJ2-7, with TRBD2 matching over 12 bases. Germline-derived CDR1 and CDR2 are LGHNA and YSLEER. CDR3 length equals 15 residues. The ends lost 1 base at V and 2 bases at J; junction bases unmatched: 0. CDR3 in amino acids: CASSQGLAGAYEQYF. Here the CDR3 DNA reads TGCGCCAGCAGCCAAGGACTAGCGGGAGCCTACGAGCAGTACTTC.

CDR3 coding DNA: TGTGCCAGCAGCTATGACAGGGAGTACAATGAGCAGTTCTTC. It is translated as CASSYDREYNEQFF. The chain couples TRBV11-3 to TRBJ2-1, with TRBD1 matching 7 bases. CDR1 and CDR2 from the germline V gene are SGHNT and YENEEA. With V trimmed by 4 bases and J by 4 bases, 4 bases remained unmatched. The CDR3 consists of 14 residues.

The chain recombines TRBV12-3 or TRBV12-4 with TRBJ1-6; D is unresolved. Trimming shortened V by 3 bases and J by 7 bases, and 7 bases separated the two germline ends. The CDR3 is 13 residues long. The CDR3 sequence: CASSFIENSPLHF. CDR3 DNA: TGTGCCAGCAGTTTTATTGAGAATTCACCCCTCCACTTT.